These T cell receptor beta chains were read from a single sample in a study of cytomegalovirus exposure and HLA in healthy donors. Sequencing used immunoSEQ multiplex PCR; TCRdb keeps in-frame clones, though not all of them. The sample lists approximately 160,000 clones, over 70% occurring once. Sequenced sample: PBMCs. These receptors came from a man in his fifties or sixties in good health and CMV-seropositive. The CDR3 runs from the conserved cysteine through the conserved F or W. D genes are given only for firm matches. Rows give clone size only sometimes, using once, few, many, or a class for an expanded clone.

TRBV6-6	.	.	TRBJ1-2	TGTGCCAGCAGTCCGTCCAGTAACTATGGCTACACCTTC	CASSPSSNYGYTF
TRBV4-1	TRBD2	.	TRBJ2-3	TGCGCCAGCAGCCAAAGGATTGTGGCGGGAGGTGGGGCCGCAGATACGCAGTATTTT	CASSQRIVAGGGAADTQYF
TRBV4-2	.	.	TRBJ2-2	TGTGCCAGCAGCCCAGGGAACACCGGGGAGCTGTTTTTT	CASSPGNTGELFF
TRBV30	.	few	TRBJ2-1	TGTGCCTGGAGTGCGGGGAGCTCCTACAATGAGCAGTTCTTC	CAWSAGSSYNEQFF
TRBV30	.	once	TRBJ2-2	TGTGCCTGGAGTATGGCAGGCTGGAACACCGGGGAGCTGTTTTTT	CAWSMAGWNTGELFF
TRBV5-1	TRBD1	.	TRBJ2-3	TGCGCCAGCAGTCGGCGGACAGGGGGGGGCCCAGATACGCAGTATTTT	CASSRRTGGGPDTQYF
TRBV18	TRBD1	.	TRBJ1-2	TGTGCCAGCTCACCACCGTCGGGACAGGCAACCTCCTACACCTTC	CASSPPSGQATSYTF
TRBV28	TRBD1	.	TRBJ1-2	TGTGCCAGCAGTTTAACGGGACAGAAGAATGGCTACACCTTC	CASSLTGQKNGYTF
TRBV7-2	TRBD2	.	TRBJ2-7	TGTGCCAGCAGCTTTACTAGCGGGAGGGCCGAGCAGTACTTC	CASSFTSGRAEQYF
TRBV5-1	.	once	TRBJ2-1	TGCGCCAGCAGCTTGGGCTACAGGGCCTACAATGAGCAGTTCTTC	CASSLGYRAYNEQFF
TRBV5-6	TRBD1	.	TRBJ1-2	TGTGCCAGCAGCTATCCGGGACAGGGGGCCTTACACTATGGCTACACCTTC	CASSYPGQGALHYGYTF
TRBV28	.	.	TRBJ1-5	TGTGCCAGCAGTTTTTTGAAGCAGGGAAATCAGCCCCAGCATTTT	CASSFLKQGNQPQHF
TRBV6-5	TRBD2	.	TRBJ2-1	TGTGCCTCCATGGGACGGGGGGGCTACAATGAGCAGTTCTTC	CASMGRGGYNEQFF
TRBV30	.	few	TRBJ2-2	TGTGCCTGGAGTCGACAGCTGGGGCTGGCCGGGGAGCTGTTTTTT	CAWSRQLGLAGELFF
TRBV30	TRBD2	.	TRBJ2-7	TGTGCCTGGAGTCGGACTAGCGGGAGGGCATACGAGCAGTACTTC	CAWSRTSGRAYEQYF
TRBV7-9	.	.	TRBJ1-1	TGTGCCAGCAGCAAGACAGCTTTGAACACTGAAGCTTTCTTT	CASSKTALNTEAFF
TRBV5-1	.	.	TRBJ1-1	TGCGCCCCCCCTGACACGTTGAACACTGAAGCTTTCTTT	CAPPDTLNTEAFF
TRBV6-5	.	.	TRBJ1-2	TGTGCCAGCAGCTGTGGCGGGGTAAGTGGCTACACCTTC	CASSCGGVSGYTF
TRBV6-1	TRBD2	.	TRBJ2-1	TGTGCCAGCAATGGCCGGCGGGGGGTTTTCAATGAGCAGTTCTTC	CASNGRRGVFNEQFF
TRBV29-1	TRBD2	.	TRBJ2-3	TGCAGCGTTGTGGGAGCGGGAGGTATCTCAGATACGCAGTATTTT	CSVVGAGGISDTQYF
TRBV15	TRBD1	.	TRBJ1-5	TGTGCCACCAGCAGCCGGGACAGCGGCAATCAGCCCCAGCATTTT	CATSSRDSGNQPQHF
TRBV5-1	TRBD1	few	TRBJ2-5	TGCGCCAGCAGCTTTGGGGACAGGGGGCTTGAGGAGACCCAGTACTTC	CASSFGDRGLEETQYF